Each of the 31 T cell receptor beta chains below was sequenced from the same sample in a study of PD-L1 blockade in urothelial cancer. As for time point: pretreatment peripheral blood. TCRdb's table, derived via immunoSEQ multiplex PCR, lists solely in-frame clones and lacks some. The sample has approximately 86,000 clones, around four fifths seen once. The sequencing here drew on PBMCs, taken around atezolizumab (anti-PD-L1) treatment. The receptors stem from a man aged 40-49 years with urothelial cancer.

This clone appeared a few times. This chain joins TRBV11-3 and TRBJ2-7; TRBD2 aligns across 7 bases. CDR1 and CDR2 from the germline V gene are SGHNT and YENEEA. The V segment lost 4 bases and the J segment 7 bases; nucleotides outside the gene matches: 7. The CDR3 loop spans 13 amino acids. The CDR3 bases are TGTGCCAGCAGCTCGGTCGTAGCGGGTGAGCAGTACTTC. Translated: CASSSVVAGEQYF. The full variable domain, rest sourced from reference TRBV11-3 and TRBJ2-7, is EAGVVQSPRYKIIEKKQPVAFWCNPISGHNTLYWYLQNLGQGPELLIRYENEEAVDDSQLPKDRFSAERLKGVDSTLKIQPAELGDSAVYLCASSSVVAGEQYFGPGTRLTVT.

The DNA of the CDR3 is TGTGCCAGCAGCTTAGAGCAGGATAATCAGCCCCAGCATTTT. This gives the protein CASSLEQDNQPQHF. The V and J genes are TRBV7-9 and TRBJ1-5; D is ambiguous. The germline V gene encodes CDR1 SEHNR and CDR2 FQNEAQ (reference sequence). The CDR3 totals 14 residues. Trimming pared 1 base from V and 4 bases from J, leaving 8 bases between.

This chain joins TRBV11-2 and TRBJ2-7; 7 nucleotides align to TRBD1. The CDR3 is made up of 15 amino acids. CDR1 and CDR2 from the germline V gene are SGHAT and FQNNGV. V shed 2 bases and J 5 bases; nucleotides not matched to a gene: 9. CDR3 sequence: CASSLSAGGRNEQYF. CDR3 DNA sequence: TGTGCCAGCAGCTTATCGGCAGGGGGTCGAAACGAGCAGTACTTC. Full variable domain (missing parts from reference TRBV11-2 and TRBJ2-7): EAGVAQSPRYKIIEKRQSVAFWCNPISGHATLYWYQQILGQGPKLLIQFQNNGVVDDSQLPKDRFSAERLKGVDSTLKIQPAKLEDSAVYLCASSLSAGGRNEQYFGPGTRLTVT.

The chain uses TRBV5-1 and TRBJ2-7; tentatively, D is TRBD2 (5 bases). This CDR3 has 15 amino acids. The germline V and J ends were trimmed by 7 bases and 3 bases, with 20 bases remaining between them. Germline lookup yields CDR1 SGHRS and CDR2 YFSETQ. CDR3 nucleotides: TGCGCCAGCCGGATAGTCGGGAACCGTTTCTACGAGCAGTACTTC. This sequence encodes CASRIVGNRFYEQYF.

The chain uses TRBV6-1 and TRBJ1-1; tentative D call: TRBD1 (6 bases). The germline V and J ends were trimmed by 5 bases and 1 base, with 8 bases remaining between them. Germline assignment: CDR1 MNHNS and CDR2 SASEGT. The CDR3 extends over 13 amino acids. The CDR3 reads CASSSGENTEAFF. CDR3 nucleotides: TGTGCCAGCAGTTCAGGGGAGAACACTGAAGCTTTCTTT.

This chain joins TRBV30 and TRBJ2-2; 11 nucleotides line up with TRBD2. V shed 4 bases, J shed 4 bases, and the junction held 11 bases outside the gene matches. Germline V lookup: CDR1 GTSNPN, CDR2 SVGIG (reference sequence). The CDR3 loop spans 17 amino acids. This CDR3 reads CAWTGLAGGGGTGELFF. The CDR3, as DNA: TGTGCCTGGACTGGTCTAGCGGGAGGTGGGGGCACCGGGGAGCTGTTTTTT. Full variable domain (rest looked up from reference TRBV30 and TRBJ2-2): SQTIHQWPATLVQPVGSPLSLECTVEGTSNPNLYWYRQAAGRGLQLLFYSVGIGQISSEVPQNLSASRPQDRQFILSSKKLLLSDSGFYLCAWTGLAGGGGTGELFFGEGSRLTVL.

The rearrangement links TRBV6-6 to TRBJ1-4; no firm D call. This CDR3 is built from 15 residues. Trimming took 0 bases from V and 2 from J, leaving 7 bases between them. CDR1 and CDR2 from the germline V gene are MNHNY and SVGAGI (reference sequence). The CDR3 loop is CASSYSGRTNEKLFF. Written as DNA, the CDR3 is TGTGCCAGCAGTTACTCGGGGAGGACTAATGAAAAACTGTTTTTT.

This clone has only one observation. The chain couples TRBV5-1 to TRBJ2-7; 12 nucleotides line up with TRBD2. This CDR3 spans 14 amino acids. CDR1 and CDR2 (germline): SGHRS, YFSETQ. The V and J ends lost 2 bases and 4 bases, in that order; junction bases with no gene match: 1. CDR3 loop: CASSFGLAGYEQYF. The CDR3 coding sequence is TGCGCCAGCAGCTTTGGACTAGCGGGGTACGAGCAGTACTTC.

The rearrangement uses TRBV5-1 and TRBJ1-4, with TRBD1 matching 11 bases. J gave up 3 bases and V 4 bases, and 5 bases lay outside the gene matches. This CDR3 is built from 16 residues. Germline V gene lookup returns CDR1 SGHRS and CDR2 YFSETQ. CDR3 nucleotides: TGCGCCAGCAGCGTCGGACAGGGGGCACCTAATGAAAAACTGTTTTTT. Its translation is CASSVGQGAPNEKLFF.

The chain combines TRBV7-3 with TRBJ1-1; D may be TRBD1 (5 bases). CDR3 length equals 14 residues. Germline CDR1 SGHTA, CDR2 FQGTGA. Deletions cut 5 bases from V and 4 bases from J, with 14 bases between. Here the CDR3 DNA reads TGTGCCAGCAGCCCCAACGGGGGTAGCACTGAAGCTTTCTTT. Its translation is CASSPNGGSTEAFF.

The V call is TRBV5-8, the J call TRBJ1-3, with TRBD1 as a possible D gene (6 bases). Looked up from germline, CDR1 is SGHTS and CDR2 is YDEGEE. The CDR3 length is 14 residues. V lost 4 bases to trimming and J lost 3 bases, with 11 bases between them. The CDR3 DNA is TGTGCCAGCAGCCCTACAGGGAGTGGAAACACCATATATTTT. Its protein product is CASSPTGSGNTIYF.

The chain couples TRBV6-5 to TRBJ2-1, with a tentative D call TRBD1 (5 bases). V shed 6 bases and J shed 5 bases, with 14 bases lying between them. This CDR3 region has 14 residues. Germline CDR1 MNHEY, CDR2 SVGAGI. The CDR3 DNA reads TGTGCCAGCAGCCGGCAGATGGGGCACAATGAGCAGTTCTTC. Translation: CASSRQMGHNEQFF.

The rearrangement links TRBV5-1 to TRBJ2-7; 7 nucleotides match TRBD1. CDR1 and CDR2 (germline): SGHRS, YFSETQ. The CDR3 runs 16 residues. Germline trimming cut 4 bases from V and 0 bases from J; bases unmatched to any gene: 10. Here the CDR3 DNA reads TGCGCCAGCAGCCGGGACAGTACTACAAGCTCCTACGAGCAGTACTTC. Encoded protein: CASSRDSTTSSYEQYF.

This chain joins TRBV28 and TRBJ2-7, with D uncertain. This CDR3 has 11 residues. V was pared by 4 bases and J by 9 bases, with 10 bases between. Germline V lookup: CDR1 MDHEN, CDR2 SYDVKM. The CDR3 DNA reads TGTGCCAGCAGTTCCAGTCGGAGGCAGTACTTC. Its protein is CASSSSRRQYF.

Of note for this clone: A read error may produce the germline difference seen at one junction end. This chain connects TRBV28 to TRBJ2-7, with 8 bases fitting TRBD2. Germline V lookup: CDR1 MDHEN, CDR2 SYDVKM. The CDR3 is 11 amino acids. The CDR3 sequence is CASSSQRELYF. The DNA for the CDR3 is TGTGCCAGCAGTTCCCAGCGGGAGCTGTACTTC.

CDR3 amino acids: CASSQDPGIEQYF. The CDR3 DNA sequence: TGCGCCAGCAGCCAAGACCCAGGGATCGAGCAGTACTTC. The V and J genes are TRBV4-1 and TRBJ2-7; a weak D match, TRBD1 (5 bases). Trimming cost V 0 bases and J 6 bases, with 9 bases left between them. The CDR3 is 13 residues long. CDR1 and CDR2 (germline): MGHRA, YSYEKL.

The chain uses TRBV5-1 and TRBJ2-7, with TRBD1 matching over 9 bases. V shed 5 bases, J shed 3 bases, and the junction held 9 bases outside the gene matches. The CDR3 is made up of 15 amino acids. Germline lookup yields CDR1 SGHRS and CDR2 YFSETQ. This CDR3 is CASSIDRGNLYEQYF. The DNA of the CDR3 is TGCGCCAGCAGTATTGACAGGGGGAACCTCTACGAGCAGTACTTC.

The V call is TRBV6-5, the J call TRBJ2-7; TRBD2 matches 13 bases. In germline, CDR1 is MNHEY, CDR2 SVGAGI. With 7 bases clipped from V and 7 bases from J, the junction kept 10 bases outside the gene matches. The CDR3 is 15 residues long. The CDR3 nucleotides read TGTGCCAGCACAATCAGACTAGCGGGGGGCGTGGAGCAGTACTTC. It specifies CASTIRLAGGVEQYF.

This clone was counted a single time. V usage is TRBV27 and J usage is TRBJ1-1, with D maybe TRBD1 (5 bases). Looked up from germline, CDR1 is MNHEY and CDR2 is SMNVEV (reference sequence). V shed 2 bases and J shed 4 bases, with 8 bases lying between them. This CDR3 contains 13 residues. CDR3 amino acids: CASSLGGGTEAFF. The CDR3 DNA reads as TGTGCCAGCAGTTTAGGGGGGGGCACTGAAGCTTTCTTT.

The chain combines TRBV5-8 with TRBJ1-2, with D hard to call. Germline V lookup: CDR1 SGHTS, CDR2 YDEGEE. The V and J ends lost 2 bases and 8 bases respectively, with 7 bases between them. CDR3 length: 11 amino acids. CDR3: CASSFGGGYTF. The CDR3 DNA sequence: TGTGCCAGCAGCTTCGGAGGAGGCTACACCTTC.

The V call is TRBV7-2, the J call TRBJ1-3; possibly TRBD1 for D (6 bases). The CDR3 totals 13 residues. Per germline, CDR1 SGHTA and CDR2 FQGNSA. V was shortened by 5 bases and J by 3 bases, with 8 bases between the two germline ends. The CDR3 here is CASSPRGGNTIYF. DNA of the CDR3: TGTGCCAGCAGCCCCAGGGGTGGAAACACCATATATTTT.

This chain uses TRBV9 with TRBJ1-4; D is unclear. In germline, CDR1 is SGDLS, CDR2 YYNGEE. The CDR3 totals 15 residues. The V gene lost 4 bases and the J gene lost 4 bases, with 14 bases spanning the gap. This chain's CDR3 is CASSLSGSDNEKLFF. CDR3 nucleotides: TGTGCCAGCAGCCTCTCGGGTTCGGATAATGAAAAACTGTTTTTT.

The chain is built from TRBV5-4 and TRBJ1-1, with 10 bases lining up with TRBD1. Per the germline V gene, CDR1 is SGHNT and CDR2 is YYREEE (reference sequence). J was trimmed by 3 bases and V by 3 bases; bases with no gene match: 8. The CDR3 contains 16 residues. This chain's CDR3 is CASSWADRGRDTEAFF. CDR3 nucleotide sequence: TGTGCCAGCAGCTGGGCTGACAGGGGGCGCGACACTGAAGCTTTCTTT.

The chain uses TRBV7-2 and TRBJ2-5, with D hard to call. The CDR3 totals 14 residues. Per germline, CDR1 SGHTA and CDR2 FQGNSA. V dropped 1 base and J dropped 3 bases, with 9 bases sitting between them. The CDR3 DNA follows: TGTGCCAGCAGCTTAGGGCCTGGTAAAGAGACCCAGTACTTC. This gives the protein CASSLGPGKETQYF.

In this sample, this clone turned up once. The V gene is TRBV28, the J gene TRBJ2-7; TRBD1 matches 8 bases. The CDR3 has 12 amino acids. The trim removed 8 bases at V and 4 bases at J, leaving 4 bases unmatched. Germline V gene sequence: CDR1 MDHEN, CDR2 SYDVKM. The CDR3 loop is CASHRTGYEQYF. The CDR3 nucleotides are TGTGCCAGCCACCGGACAGGGTACGAGCAGTACTTC. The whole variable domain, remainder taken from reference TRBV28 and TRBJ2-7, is DVKVTQSSRYLVKRTGEKVFLECVQDMDHENMFWYRQDPGLGLRLIYFSYDVKMKEKGDIPEGYSVSREKKERFSLILESASTNQTSMYLCASHRTGYEQYFGPGTRLTVT.

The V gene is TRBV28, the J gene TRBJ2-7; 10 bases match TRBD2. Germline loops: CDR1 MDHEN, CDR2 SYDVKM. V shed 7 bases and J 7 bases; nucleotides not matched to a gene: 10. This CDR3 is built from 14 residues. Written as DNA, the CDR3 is TGTGCCAGCATTGCTAGCGGGAGACTGGGAGAGCAGTACTTC. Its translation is CASIASGRLGEQYF.

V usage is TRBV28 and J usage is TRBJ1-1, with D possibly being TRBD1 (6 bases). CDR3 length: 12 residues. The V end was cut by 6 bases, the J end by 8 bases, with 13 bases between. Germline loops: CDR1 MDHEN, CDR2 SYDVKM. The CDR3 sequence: CASSTGLGEAFF. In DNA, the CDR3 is TGTGCCAGCAGCACAGGGTTGGGAGAAGCTTTCTTT.

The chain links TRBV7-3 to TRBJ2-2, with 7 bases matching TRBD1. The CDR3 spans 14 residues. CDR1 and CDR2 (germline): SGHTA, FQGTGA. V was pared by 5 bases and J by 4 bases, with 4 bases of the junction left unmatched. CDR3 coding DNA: TGTGCCAGCAGCGTAAACAGGGGCACCGGGGAGCTGTTTTTT. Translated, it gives CASSVNRGTGELFF.

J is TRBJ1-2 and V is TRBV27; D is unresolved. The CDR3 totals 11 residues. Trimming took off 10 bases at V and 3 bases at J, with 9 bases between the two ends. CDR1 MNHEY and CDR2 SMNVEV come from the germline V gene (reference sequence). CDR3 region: CATRVYYGYTF. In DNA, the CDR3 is TGTGCCACTCGGGTCTACTATGGCTACACCTTC.

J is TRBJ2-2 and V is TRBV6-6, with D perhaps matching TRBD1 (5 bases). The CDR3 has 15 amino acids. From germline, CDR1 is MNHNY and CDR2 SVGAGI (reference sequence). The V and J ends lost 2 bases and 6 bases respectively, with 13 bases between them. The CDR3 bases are TGTGCCAGCAGTTACCAGGGCCTCCCCCCCGGGGAGCTGTTTTTT. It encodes CASSYQGLPPGELFF.

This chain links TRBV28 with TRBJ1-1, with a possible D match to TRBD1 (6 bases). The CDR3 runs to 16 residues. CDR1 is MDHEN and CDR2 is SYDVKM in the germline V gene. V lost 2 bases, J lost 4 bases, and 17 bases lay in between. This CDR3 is CASSLAGWGGLTEAFF. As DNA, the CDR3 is TGTGCCAGCAGTTTAGCCGGATGGGGGGGGCTCACTGAAGCTTTCTTT.